This T cell receptor beta chain was identified in a study of beta chain features in type 1 diabetes. This CDR3 has 13 amino acids. V lost 2 bases, J lost 0 bases, and 5 bases lay in between. Germline assignment: CDR1 SGHRS and CDR2 YFSETQ. The study, taken as a whole, reports: Equally in patients and controls, shorter templates might have been favored by PCR.

To note about this clone: The antigen remains undetermined. The same CDR3 can be traced to other DNA sequences in this sample.

What was sequenced were expressed TCRB transcripts, since all of the isolated RNA had been reverse transcribed. Measured with immunoSEQ multiplex PCR; TCRdb has only the in-frame clones, and not every one. The table has 350,000 to 400,000 clones, over 12% seen once. The specimen sequenced was naive CD4+ T cells from blood. The chain uses TRBV5-1 and TRBJ1-1; no clear D. The TCR originated in a woman younger than 30 in good health. The chain's CDR3 is CASSFQVNTEAFF. The CDR3 DNA reads as TGCGCCAGCAGCTTTCAGGTGAACACTGAAGCTTTCTTT.